This T cell receptor (beta chain) was obtained from a study of follicular helper T cells after annual influenza vaccination. Time point meaning: 2015-2016 season, 7 days after influenza vaccination. Libraries were prepared by immunoSEQ multiplex PCR; TCRdb keeps only in-frame clonotypes and omits some of them. This sample has about 6,800 clones, with almost 85% found just once. This CDR3 comprises 14 residues. With 5 bases removed from V and 1 base from J, the gap between germline ends came to 12 bases. Germline CDR1 is SGHAT and CDR2 is FQNNGV. The receptor's source is an adult who received the influenza vaccine. Sequences were derived from CXCR5- memory CD4+ T cells sorted from blood, sampled 7 days after influenza vaccination. The rearrangement uses TRBV11-2 and TRBJ2-7; a weak D match, TRBD1 (6 bases). The CDR3 DNA reads as TGTGCCAGCAGCCAGAGGACAGATTCCTACGAGCAGTACTTC. It yields the protein CASSQRTDSYEQYF.